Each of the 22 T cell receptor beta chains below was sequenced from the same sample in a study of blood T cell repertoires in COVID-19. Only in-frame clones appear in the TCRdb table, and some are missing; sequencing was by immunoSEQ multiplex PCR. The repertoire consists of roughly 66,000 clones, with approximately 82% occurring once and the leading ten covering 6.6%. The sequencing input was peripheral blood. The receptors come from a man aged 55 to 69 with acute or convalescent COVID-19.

This CDR3 is CASSQEMRLHNEQFF. The DNA for the CDR3 is TGCGCCAGCAGCCAAGAGATGAGACTCCACAATGAGCAGTTCTTC. The gene calls are TRBV4-3 and TRBJ2-1; no reliable D call. Germline V gene sequence: CDR1 LGHNA, CDR2 YSLEER. Trimming shortened V by 0 bases and J by 5 bases, and 11 bases separated the two germline ends. The CDR3 is made up of 15 amino acids.

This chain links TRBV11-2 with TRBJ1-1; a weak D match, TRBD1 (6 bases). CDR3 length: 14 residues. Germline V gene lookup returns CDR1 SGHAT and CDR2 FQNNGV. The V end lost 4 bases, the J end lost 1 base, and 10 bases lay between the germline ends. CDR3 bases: TGTGCCAGCAGCTCCCAGGGGTCGAACACTGAAGCTTTCTTT. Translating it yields CASSSQGSNTEAFF. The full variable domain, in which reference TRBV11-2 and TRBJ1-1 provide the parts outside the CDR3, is EAGVAQSPRYKIIEKRQSVAFWCNPISGHATLYWYQQILGQGPKLLIQFQNNGVVDDSQLPKDRFSAERLKGVDSTLKIQPAKLEDSAVYLCASSSQGSNTEAFFGQGTRLTVV.

CDR3 protein: CATHSYNSPLHF. The CDR3 DNA is TGTGCCACCCACTCCTATAATTCACCCCTCCACTTT. The chain recombines TRBV6-5 with TRBJ1-6, with D uncertain. CDR3 length: 12 amino acids. Germline loops: CDR1 MNHEY, CDR2 SVGAGI. V shed 10 bases and J shed 0 bases, with 4 bases lying between them.

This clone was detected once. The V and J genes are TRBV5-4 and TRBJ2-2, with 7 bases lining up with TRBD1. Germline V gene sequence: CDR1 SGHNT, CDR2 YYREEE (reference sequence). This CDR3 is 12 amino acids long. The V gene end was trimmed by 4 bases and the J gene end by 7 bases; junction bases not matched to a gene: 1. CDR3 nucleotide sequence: TGTGCCAGCAGCCGGGACAGCGGGGAGCTGTTTTTT. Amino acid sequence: CASSRDSGELFF.

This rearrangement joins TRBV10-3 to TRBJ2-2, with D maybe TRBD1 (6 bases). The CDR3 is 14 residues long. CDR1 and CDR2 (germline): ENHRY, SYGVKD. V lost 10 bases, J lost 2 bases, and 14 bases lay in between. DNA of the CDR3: TGTGCCACCAACAGGGAGCTAAACACCGGGGAGCTGTTTTTT. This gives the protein CATNRELNTGELFF.

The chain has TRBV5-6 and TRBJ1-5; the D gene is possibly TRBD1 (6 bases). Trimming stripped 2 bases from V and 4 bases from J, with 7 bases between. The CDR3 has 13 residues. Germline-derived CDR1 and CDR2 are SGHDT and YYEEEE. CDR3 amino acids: CASSFGQNQPQHF. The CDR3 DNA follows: TGTGCCAGCAGCTTTGGACAGAATCAGCCCCAGCATTTT. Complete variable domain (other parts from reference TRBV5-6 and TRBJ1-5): DAGVTQSPTHLIKTRGQQVTLRCSPKSGHDTVSWYQQALGQGPQFIFQYYEEEERQRGNFPDRFSGHQFPNYSSELNVNALLLGDSALYLCASSFGQNQPQHFGDGTRLSIL.

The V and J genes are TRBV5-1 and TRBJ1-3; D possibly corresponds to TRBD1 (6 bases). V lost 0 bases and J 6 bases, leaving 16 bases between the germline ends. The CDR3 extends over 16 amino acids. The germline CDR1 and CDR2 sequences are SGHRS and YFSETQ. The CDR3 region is CASSLAVGGPENTIYF. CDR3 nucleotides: TGCGCCAGCAGCTTGGCCGTTGGGGGCCCTGAAAACACCATATATTTT. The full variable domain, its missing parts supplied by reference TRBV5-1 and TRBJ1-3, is KAGVTQTPRYLIKTRGQQVTLSCSPISGHRSVSWYQQTPGQGLQFLFEYFSETQRNKGNFPGRFSGRQFSNSRSEMNVSTLELGDSALYLCASSLAVGGPENTIYFGEGSWLTVV.

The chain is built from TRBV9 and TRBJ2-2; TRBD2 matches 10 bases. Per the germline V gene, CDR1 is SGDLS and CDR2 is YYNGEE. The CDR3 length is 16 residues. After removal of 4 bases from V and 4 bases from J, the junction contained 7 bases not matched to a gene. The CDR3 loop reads CASSLLAGAPTGELFF. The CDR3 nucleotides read TGTGCCAGCAGCCTTCTAGCGGGGGCCCCCACCGGGGAGCTGTTTTTT.

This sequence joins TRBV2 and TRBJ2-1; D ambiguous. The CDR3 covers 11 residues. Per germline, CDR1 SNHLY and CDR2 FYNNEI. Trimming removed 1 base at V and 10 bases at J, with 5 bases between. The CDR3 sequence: CASSEVTEQFF. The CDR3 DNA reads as TGTGCCAGCAGTGAAGTGACAGAGCAGTTCTTC.

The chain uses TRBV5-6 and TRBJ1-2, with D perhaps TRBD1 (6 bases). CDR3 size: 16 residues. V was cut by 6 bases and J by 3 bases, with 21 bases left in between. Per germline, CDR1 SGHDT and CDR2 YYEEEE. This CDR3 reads CASTQLGRDIDYGYTF. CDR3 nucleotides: TGTGCCAGCACCCAACTGGGCCGGGACATCGACTATGGCTACACCTTC. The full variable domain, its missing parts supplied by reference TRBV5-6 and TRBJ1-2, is DAGVTQSPTHLIKTRGQQVTLRCSPKSGHDTVSWYQQALGQGPQFIFQYYEEEERQRGNFPDRFSGHQFPNYSSELNVNALLLGDSALYLCASTQLGRDIDYGYTFGSGTRLTVV.

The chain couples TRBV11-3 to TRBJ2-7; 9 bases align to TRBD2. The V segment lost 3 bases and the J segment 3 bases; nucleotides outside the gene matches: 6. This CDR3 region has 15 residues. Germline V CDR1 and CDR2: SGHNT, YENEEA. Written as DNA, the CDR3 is TGTGCCAGCAGCTTCTATCCTAGCGGGGACTACGAGCAGTACGTC. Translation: CASSFYPSGDYEQYV.

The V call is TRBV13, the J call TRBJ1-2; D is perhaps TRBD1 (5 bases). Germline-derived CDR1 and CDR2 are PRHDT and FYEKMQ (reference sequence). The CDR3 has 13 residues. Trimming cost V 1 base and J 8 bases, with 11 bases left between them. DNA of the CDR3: TGTGCCAGCAGCTTAGTCGGGGGTGAGGGCTACACCTTC. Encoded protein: CASSLVGGEGYTF.

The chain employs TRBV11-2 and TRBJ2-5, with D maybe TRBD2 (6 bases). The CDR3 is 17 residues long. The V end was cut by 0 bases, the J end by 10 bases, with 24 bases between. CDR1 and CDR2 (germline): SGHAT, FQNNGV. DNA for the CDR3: TGTGCCAGCAGCTTAGATCGCGGGACTTTGGTCCCAGCGGGCCAGTACTTC. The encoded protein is CASSLDRGTLVPAGQYF.

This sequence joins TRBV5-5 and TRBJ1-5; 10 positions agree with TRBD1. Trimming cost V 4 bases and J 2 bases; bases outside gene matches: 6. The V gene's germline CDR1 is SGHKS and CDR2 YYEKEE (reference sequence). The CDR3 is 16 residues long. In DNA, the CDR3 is TGTGCCAGCAGCCCGACAGGGGGCATTGGCAATCAGCCCCAGCATTTT. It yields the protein CASSPTGGIGNQPQHF.

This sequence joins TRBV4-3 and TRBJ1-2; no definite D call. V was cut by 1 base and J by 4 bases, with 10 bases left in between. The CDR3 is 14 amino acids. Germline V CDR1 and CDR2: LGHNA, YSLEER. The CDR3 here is CASSQAGGSYGYTF. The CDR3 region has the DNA TGCGCCAGCAGCCAAGCGGGAGGGAGCTATGGCTACACCTTC.

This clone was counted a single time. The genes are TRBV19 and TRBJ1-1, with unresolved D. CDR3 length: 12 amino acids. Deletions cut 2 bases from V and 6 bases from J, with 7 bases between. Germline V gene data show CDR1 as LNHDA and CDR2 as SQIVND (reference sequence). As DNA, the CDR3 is TGTGCCAGTAGTATACAGGATGCTGAAGCTTTCTTT. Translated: CASSIQDAEAFF.

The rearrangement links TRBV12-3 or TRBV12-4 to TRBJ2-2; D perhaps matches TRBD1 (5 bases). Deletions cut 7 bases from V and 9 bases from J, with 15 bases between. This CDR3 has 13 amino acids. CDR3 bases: TGTGCCAGCACCCCCAGGGTTTTCAGGGAGCTGTTTTTT. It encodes CASTPRVFRELFF.

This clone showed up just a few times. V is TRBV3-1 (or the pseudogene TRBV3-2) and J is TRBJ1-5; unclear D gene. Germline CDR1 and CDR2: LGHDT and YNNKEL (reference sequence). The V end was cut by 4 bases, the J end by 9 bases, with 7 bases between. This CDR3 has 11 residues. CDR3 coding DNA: TGTGCCAGCAGCCCGTATTGGCCCCAGCATTTT. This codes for CASSPYWPQHF.

In DNA, the CDR3 is TGTGCCAGCCAACAGGGTTTGAGCAATCAGCCCCAGCATTTT. Translated, it gives CASQQGLSNQPQHF. This rearrangement joins TRBV2 to TRBJ1-5; D is perhaps TRBD1 (6 bases). V was trimmed by 8 bases and J by 1 base, leaving 12 bases between them. Germline V CDR1 and CDR2: SNHLY, FYNNEI. This CDR3 is 14 amino acids long.

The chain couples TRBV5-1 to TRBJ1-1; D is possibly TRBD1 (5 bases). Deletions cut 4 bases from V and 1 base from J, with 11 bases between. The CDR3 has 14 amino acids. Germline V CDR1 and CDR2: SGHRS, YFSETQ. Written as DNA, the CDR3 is TGCGCCAGCAGCCTGACCACAGGGAACACTGAAGCTTTCTTT. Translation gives CASSLTTGNTEAFF.

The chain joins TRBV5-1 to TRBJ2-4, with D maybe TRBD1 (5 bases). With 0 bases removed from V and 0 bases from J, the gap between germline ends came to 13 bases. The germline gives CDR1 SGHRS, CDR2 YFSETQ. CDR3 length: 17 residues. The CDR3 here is CASSLVGSQGAKNIQYF. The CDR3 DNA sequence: TGCGCCAGCAGCTTGGTGGGCAGCCAGGGAGCCAAAAACATTCAGTACTTC.

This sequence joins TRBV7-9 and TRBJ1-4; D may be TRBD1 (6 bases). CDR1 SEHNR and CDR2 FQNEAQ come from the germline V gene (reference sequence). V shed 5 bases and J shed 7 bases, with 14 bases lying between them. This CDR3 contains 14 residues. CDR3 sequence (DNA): TGTGCCAGCAGCCAGGGACAAGTTGGTGAAAAACTGTTTTTT. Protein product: CASSQGQVGEKLFF.